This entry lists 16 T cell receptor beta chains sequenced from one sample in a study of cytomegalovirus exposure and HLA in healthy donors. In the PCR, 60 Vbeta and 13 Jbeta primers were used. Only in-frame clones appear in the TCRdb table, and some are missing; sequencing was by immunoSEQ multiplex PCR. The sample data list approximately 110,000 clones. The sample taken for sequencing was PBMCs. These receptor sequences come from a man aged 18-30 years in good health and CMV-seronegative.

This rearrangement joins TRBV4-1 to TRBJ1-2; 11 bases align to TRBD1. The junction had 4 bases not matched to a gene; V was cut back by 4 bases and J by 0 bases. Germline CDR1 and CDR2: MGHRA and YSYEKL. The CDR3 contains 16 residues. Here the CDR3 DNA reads TGCGCCAGCAGCCCCGGACAGGGGGCGACTAACTATGGCTACACCTTC. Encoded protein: CASSPGQGATNYGYTF.

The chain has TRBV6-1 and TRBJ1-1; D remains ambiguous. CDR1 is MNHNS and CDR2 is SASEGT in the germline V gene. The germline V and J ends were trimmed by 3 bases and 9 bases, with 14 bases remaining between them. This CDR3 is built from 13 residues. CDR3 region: CASSEVVGRKAFF. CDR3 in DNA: TGTGCCAGCAGTGAGGTGGTCGGCAGGAAAGCTTTCTTT.

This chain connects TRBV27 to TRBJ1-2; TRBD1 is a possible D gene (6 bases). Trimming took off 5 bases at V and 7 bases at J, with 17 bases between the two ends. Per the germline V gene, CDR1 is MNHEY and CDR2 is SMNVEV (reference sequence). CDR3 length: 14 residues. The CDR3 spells CASSLQGTRGGYTF. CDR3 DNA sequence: TGTGCCAGCAGTCTACAGGGTACGAGGGGTGGCTACACCTTC.

The CDR3 bases are TGTGCCAGCAGTTACGGACAGGGGGCAGGTGGCTACACCTTC. Amino acids: CASSYGQGAGGYTF. This chain links TRBV27 with TRBJ1-2, with 11 bases that match TRBD1. The junction had 5 bases not matched to a gene; V was cut back by 4 bases and J by 7 bases. Germline CDR1 MNHEY, CDR2 SMNVEV (reference sequence). CDR3 length: 14 amino acids.

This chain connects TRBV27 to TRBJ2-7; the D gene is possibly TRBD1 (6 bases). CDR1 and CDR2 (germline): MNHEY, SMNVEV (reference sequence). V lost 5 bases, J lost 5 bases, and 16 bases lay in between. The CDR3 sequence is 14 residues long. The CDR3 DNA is TGTGCCAGCAGTCTCTACAGGGAGTCCCACGAGCAGTACTTC. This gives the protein CASSLYRESHEQYF.

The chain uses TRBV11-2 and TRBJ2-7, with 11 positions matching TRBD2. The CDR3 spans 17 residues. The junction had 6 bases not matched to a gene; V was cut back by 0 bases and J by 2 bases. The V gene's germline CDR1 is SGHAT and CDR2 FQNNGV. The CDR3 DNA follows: TGTGCCAGCAGCTTAGAGACTAGCGGGGAGGGGGCCTACGAGCAGTACTTC. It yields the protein CASSLETSGEGAYEQYF. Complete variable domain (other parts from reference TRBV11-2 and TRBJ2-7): EAGVAQSPRYKIIEKRQSVAFWCNPISGHATLYWYQQILGQGPKLLIQFQNNGVVDDSQLPKDRFSAERLKGVDSTLKIQPAKLEDSAVYLCASSLETSGEGAYEQYFGPGTRLTVT.

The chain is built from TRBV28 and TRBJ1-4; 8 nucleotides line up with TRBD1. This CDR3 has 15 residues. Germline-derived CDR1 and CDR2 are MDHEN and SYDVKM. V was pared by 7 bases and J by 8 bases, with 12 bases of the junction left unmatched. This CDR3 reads CASTTQGARREKLFF. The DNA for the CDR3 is TGTGCCAGCACAACCCAGGGGGCGCGGAGGGAAAAACTGTTTTTT.

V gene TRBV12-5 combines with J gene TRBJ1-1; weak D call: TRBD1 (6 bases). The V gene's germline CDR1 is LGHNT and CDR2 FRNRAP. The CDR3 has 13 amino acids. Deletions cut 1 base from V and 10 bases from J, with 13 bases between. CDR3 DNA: TGTGCTAGTGGTTTGGGGGCGGGGGGCCTAGCTTTCTTT. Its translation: CASGLGAGGLAFF.

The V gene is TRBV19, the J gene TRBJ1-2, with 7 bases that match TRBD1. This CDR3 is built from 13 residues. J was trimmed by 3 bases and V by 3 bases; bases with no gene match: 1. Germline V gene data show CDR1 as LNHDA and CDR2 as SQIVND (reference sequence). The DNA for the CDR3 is TGTGCCAGTAGTATCGGACAGGACTATGGCTACACCTTC. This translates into CASSIGQDYGYTF.

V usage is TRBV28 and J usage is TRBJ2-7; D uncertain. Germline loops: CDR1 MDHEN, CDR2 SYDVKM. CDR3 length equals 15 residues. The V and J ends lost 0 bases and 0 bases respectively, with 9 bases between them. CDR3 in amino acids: CASSLWGSPSYEQYF. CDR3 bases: TGTGCCAGCAGTTTATGGGGCAGCCCCTCCTACGAGCAGTACTTC.

Written as DNA, the CDR3 is TGTGCCAGTAGTATTCGGACAGGGGGGACGGGATCACCCCTCCACTTT. Translated, it gives CASSIRTGGTGSPLHF. The gene calls are TRBV19 and TRBJ1-6; TRBD1 agrees at 10 bases. Germline lookup yields CDR1 LNHDA and CDR2 SQIVND (reference sequence). This CDR3 spans 16 amino acids. V was clipped by 3 bases and J by 10 bases; unmatched bases: 9. Looking up the rest from reference TRBV19 and TRBJ1-6 gives the full variable domain: DGGITQSPKYLFRKEGQNVTLSCEQNLNHDAMYWYRQDPGQGLRLIYYSQIVNDFQKGDIAEGYSVSREKKESFPLTVTSAQKNPTAFYLCASSIRTGGTGSPLHFGNGTRLTVT.

The CDR3 protein is CASRRRGTPYGYTF. The CDR3 nucleotides read TGTGCCAGCAGGCGCAGGGGCACCCCTTATGGCTACACCTTC. The rearrangement joins TRBV6-5 to TRBJ1-2; TRBD1 might be the D (6 bases). This CDR3 spans 14 amino acids. V lost 6 bases to trimming and J lost 5 bases, with 16 bases between them. Germline V gene data show CDR1 as MNHEY and CDR2 as SVGAGI.

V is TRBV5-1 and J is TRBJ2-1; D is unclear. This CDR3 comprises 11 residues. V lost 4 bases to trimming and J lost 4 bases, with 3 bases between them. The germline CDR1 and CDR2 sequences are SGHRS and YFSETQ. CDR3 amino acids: CASSIYNEQFF. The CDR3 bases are TGCGCCAGCAGCATATACAATGAGCAGTTCTTC.

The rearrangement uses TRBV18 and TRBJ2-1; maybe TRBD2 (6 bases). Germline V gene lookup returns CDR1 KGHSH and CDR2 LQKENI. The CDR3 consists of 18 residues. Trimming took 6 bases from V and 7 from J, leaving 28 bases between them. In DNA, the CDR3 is TGTGCCAGCTCGGATGCAGGCAGGATCGGGGGATGGATGAATGAGCAGTTCTTC. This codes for CASSDAGRIGGWMNEQFF.

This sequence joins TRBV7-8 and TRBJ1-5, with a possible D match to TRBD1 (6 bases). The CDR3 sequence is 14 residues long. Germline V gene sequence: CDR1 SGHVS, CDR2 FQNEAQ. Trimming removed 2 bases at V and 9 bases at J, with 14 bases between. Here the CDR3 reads CASSLTEQGRPQHF. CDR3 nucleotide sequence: TGTGCCAGCAGCTTAACGGAACAGGGCCGGCCCCAGCATTTT. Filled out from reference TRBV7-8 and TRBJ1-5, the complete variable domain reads GAGVSQSPRYKVAKRGQDVALRCDPISGHVSLFWYQQALGQGPEFLTYFQNEAQLDKSGLPSDRFFAERPEGSVSTLKIQRTQQEDSAVYLCASSLTEQGRPQHFGDGTRLSIL.

CDR3 loop: CATQAGGETQYF. The CDR3 DNA sequence: TGTGCCACCCAAGCGGGGGGAGAGACCCAGTACTTC. The chain couples TRBV15 to TRBJ2-5, with 9 bases lining up with TRBD2. CDR1 and CDR2 (germline): LNHNV, YYDKDF (reference sequence). The CDR3 is made up of 12 amino acids. The V segment lost 8 bases and the J segment 4 bases; nucleotides outside the gene matches: 2.